This T cell receptor (beta chain) stems from a study of blood T cell repertoires in COVID-19. Using immunoSEQ multiplex PCR, the repertoire was profiled, and TCRdb retains in-frame clones only, with some absent. The repertoire consists of around 100,000 clones, with about 89% occurring once and the leading ten covering 3.5% to 5.5%. Germline V CDR1 and CDR2: SGDLS, YYNGEE. This CDR3 contains 16 residues. V lost 0 bases to trimming and J lost 3 bases, with 12 bases between them. Sequencing was performed on peripheral blood. V gene TRBV9 combines with J gene TRBJ2-2; D is undetermined. The origin of this receptor is a man aged 40-49 years with acute or convalescent COVID-19. CDR3 sequence (DNA): TGTGCCAGCAGCGTAGGAGGCCAAGTGTACACCGGGGAGCTGTTTTTT. It translates to CASSVGGQVYTGELFF.